The present T cell receptor beta chain was sequenced within a study of cytomegalovirus exposure and HLA in healthy donors. General study findings and limits: Earlier analysis looked at TCR beta V segments, and most were productive about 90% or about 30% of the time.

Note on this clone: What it binds is not known.

The PCR used 60 Vbeta and 13 Jbeta primers. In the original workflow: There were tens of millions of unique TCR beta chains by a later count, and 10 million to 12 million of them were shared. Clones were read by immunoSEQ multiplex PCR, and TCRdb kept only the in-frame ones, dropping some. V, J and clone size were drawn from that table, and D and trimming were deduced from the DNA. The table records roughly 190,000 clones, approximately 83% of them present only once. Germline V gene data show CDR1 as SGHRS and CDR2 as YFSETQ. V dropped 0 bases and J dropped 10; count of bases not matched to a gene: 13. The CDR3 has 17 amino acids.

The V gene is TRBV5-1, the J gene TRBJ1-6, with TRBD1 matching over 7 bases. This TCR derives from a woman in her forties or fifties in good health and CMV-seropositive. The sequenced sample was PBMCs. The CDR3 loop is CASSLASMKGGISPLHF. CDR3 DNA: TGCGCCAGCAGCTTGGCCTCCATGAAAGGGGGCATCTCACCCCTCCACTTT.